These T cell receptor beta chains were read from a single sample in a study of blood T cell repertoires in COVID-19. Assay used: immunoSEQ multiplex PCR; TCRdb lists only in-frame clones, some missing. The sample lists under 40,000 clones, 84% occurring once. The specimen was peripheral blood. These receptors were obtained from a man aged 50-59 years with active or convalescent COVID-19. Each CDR3 is given with its conserved first and last residue. The D gene is left open where the match is weak. Size is stated for part of the rows, as once, few or many counts, or as a class when the clone is expanded.

TRBD1	TRBV5-5	.	TRBJ1-3	CATGQGLAGNTIYF	TGTGCCACCGGACAGGGTTTGGCTGGAAACACCATATATTTT
.	TRBV28	.	TRBJ1-2	CASSFRGMDYGYTF	TGTGCCAGCAGTTTCCGGGGGATGGACTATGGCTACACCTTC
.	TRBV5-5	.	TRBJ1-1	CASSSAGQTEAFF	TGTGCCAGCAGCTCGGCGGGGCAGACTGAAGCTTTCTTT
.	TRBV15	once	TRBJ1-4	CATSKARDEKLFF	TGTGCCACCAGCAAGGCCAGGGATGAAAAACTGTTTTTT
TRBD2	TRBV7-9	.	TRBJ2-5	CASSAILGASGGFQETQYF	TGTGCCAGCAGCGCCATCCTCGGGGCTAGCGGGGGCTTCCAAGAGACCCAGTACTTC
.	TRBV2	.	TRBJ2-3	CASSRESADTQYF	TGTGCCAGCAGCCGTGAATCGGCAGATACGCAGTATTTT
.	TRBV12-3/TRBV12-4	.	TRBJ2-7	CASSLGTTLEQYF	TGTGCCAGCAGTTTAGGGACTACACTGGAGCAGTACTTC
.	TRBV18	once	TRBJ2-5	CASSPSMGAWETQYF	TGTGCCAGCTCACCGAGTATGGGGGCTTGGGAGACCCAGTACTTC
.	TRBV6-5	.	TRBJ1-3	CASSYGQTVSGNTIYF	TGTGCCAGCAGTTACGGACAGACCGTCTCTGGAAACACCATATATTTT
TRBD1	TRBV2	.	TRBJ2-1	CASSEEGTGYYNEQFF	TGTGCCAGCAGTGAAGAGGGGACAGGCTATTACAATGAGCAGTTCTTC
TRBD1	TRBV9	.	TRBJ1-4	CASSDPGTGGGEKLFF	TGTGCCAGCAGCGATCCCGGGACAGGGGGTGGTGAAAAACTGTTTTTT
TRBD1	TRBV7-8	.	TRBJ1-2	CASSLAWTGGTDYGYTF	TGTGCCAGCAGCTTAGCGTGGACAGGGGGCACAGACTATGGCTACACCTTC
TRBD1	TRBV7-6	.	TRBJ2-2	CASSLGQPNTGELFF	TGTGCCAGCAGCTTGGGACAGCCGAACACCGGGGAGCTGTTTTTT
TRBD1	TRBV9	.	TRBJ1-5	CASSQGQGALGEQPQHF	TGTGCCAGCAGCCAGGGACAGGGGGCATTAGGAGAGCAGCCCCAGCATTTT
.	TRBV19	.	TRBJ2-1	CASSVLSGALAYNEQFF	TGTGCCAGTAGTGTCCTATCAGGGGCTCTCGCCTACAATGAGCAGTTCTTC
.	TRBV6-5	.	TRBJ2-1	CASSYSGDNEQFF	TGTGCCAGCAGTTACTCCGGGGACAATGAGCAGTTCTTC
.	TRBV30	once	TRBJ1-2	CAWIQGNYGYTF	TGTGCCTGGATACAGGGAAACTATGGCTACACCTTC
.	TRBV30	.	TRBJ2-7	CAWSVTAYEQYF	TGTGCCTGGAGTGTAACAGCCTACGAGCAGTACTTC
.	TRBV19	.	TRBJ1-5	CASSISGNKAQPQHF	TGTGCCAGTAGTATATCGGGTAATAAGGCTCAGCCCCAGCATTTT
TRBD2	TRBV11-3	.	TRBJ2-1	CASSSTSGGNNEQFF	TGTGCCAGCAGCTCGACTAGCGGGGGAAACAATGAGCAGTTCTTC
TRBD1	TRBV27	once	TRBJ2-7	CASSFPGTGEQYF	TGTGCCAGCAGTTTCCCCGGGACAGGGGAGCAGTACTTC
TRBD2	TRBV7-9	.	TRBJ2-3	CASSPLAGGPDTQYF	TGTGCCAGCAGCCCACTTGCGGGGGGGCCTGATACGCAGTATTTT
TRBD2	TRBV6-5	.	TRBJ2-5	CASSRTSGAQETQYF	TGTGCCAGCAGTCGGACTAGCGGGGCTCAAGAGACCCAGTACTTC
TRBD1	TRBV19	.	TRBJ1-2	CASTNRGRQGGYTF	TGTGCCAGTACCAACCGCGGACGACAGGGCGGCTACACCTTC
.	TRBV12-1	.	TRBJ2-5	CASSFPRSGGLAGEYQETQYF	TGTGCCAGCAGCTTCCCCCGTTCGGGGGGACTAGCGGGGGAATACCAAGAGACCCAGTACTTC
.	TRBV20-1	.	TRBJ1-5	CSASGEQGNQPQHF	TGCAGTGCTAGTGGAGAACAGGGCAATCAGCCCCAGCATTTT
.	TRBV9	.	TRBJ2-7	CASSVDGGAFEQYF	TGTGCCAGCAGCGTAGATGGGGGGGCCTTCGAGCAGTACTTC
TRBD1	TRBV19	.	TRBJ1-6	CASRDRGNSPLHF	TGTGCCAGTCGGGACAGGGGTAATTCACCCCTCCACTTT
.	TRBV7-2	.	TRBJ2-7	CASSLELSGSLYEQYF	TGTGCCAGCAGCTTAGAGTTAAGCGGGTCCCTCTACGAGCAGTACTTC
TRBD2	TRBV14	.	TRBJ2-3	CASSQVGTSGGQGTQYF	TGTGCCAGCAGCCAAGTCGGGACTAGCGGGGGTCAAGGTACGCAGTATTTT
TRBD2	TRBV7-6	.	TRBJ2-5	CASSPGRLAGGFGETQYF	TGTGCCAGCAGCCCGGGCAGGCTAGCGGGGGGGTTCGGGGAGACCCAGTACTTC
TRBD1	TRBV14	.	TRBJ2-7	CASSHPAGTGDYEQYF	TGTGCCAGCAGCCATCCCGCCGGGACAGGGGACTACGAGCAGTACTTC
TRBD1	TRBV7-8	.	TRBJ2-1	CASSPGTGGDEQFF	TGTGCCAGCAGCCCAGGGACAGGGGGCGATGAGCAGTTCTTC